These 6 T cell receptor beta chains were all obtained from the same sample, sequenced in a study of regulatory T cells in long-lasting Graves disease. As to time point: newly diagnosed GD, antithyroid drugs for less than 3 months. Following extraction of RNA from PBMCs, that RNA was used to make the TCR library. Through Arm-PCR of CDR3 regions and iRepertoire HTBI primers, TCR beta libraries were built. TCRdb ran MiXCR on the multiplex PCR reads and lists one entry per CDR3 protein. The sample has 370,000 or so distinct CDR3 sequences; around 16% are singletons. These data were also filed under a second study, of T cells in Graves' hyperthyroidism and ophthalmopathy.

The sequencing here drew on peripheral blood mononuclear cells (PBMCs), taken at new diagnosis, from a patient treated with antithyroid drugs. These TCRs come from a woman younger than 35 with Graves disease.

Only a few counts were recorded for this clonotype. This sequence joins TRBV24-1 and TRBJ2-3, with D possibly TRBD1 on 6 matching bases. Germline loops: CDR1 KGHDR, CDR2 SFDVKD. CDR3 length: 15 amino acids. Between the trimmed V and J ends, which lost 4 bases and 7 bases, there was a span of 17 bases. CDR3 residues: CATSDPLGGRYTQYF. The CDR3 DNA reads TGTGCCACCAGTGACCCACTAGGGGGACGGTATACGCAGTATTTT.

This clonotype was detected many times. This chain links TRBV5-1 with TRBJ2-2; possibly TRBD1 or TRBD2 for D (5 bases each). Looked up from germline, CDR1 is SGHRS and CDR2 is YFSETQ. This CDR3 spans 14 amino acids. Deletions cut 0 bases from V and 4 bases from J, with 7 bases between. DNA for the CDR3: TGCGCCAGCAGCTTGGAGGGACCCACCGGGGAGCTGTTTTTT. It translates to CASSLEGPTGELFF. Full variable domain (missing parts from reference TRBV5-1 and TRBJ2-2): KAGVTQTPRYLIKTRGQQVTLSCSPISGHRSVSWYQQTPGQGLQFLFEYFSETQRNKGNFPGRFSGRQFSNSRSEMNVSTLELGDSALYLCASSLEGPTGELFFGEGSRLTVL.

This clonotype showed up many times. J is TRBJ1-1 and V is TRBV12-3 or TRBV12-4; 8 nucleotides agree with TRBD1. With 8 bases clipped from V and 4 bases from J, the junction kept 9 bases outside the gene matches. This CDR3 comprises 14 residues. The CDR3 loop is CASAAQGAGTEAFF. The CDR3 DNA reads TGTGCCAGCGCAGCTCAGGGGGCCGGCACTGAAGCTTTCTTT.

This clonotype appeared many times. V is TRBV2 and J is TRBJ2-1; no firm D call. V gave up 11 bases and J gave up 4 bases, with 9 bases separating them. This CDR3 region has 11 residues. Germline loops: CDR1 SNHLY, CDR2 FYNNEI. DNA for the CDR3: TGTGCCCGGCAGGCTTACAATGAGCAGTTCTTC. Its protein is CARQAYNEQFF.

This clonotype was observed at least ten times. The CDR3 here is CASSSLNGGARDTQYF. CDR3 DNA sequence: TGTGCCAGCAGCTCCCTTAACGGGGGGGCCAGAGATACGCAGTATTTT. This chain uses TRBV5-6 with TRBJ2-3; 8 bases are a match to TRBD2. CDR1 is SGHDT, CDR2 YYEEEE, per germline. The length of the CDR3 is 16 residues. V gave up 3 bases and J gave up 5 bases; unmatched junction bases: 11.

This clonotype was observed at least ten times. The chain has TRBV11-2 and TRBJ2-7, with TRBD1 matching 9 bases. The CDR3 runs 14 residues. J gave up 2 bases and V 5 bases, and 4 bases lay outside the gene matches. From germline, CDR1 is SGHAT and CDR2 FQNNGV. The DNA for the CDR3 is TGTGCCAGCAGCCTGGGACAGGGAACCTACGAGCAGTACTTC. Translation: CASSLGQGTYEQYF.